Listed below are T cell receptor beta chains from one sample, sequenced in a study of blood T cell repertoires in COVID-19. The repertoire was sequenced with immunoSEQ multiplex PCR; TCRdb's copy has only in-frame clones and lacks some. The repertoire consists of 340,000 or so clones, with around 85% occurring once and the leading ten covering 4% to 5%. The sequenced sample was PBMCs or T cells enriched from blood (not recorded which). The receptors stem from a woman aged 40 to 49 with acute COVID-19. Both conserved end residues are part of each CDR3. Each record gives: J gene, clone size, D gene, V gene, CDR3 protein, CDR3 DNA. D genes are given only for firm matches. Clone size is given for some rows only: seen once, a few or many times, or a class if the clone is expanded.

j_call: TRBJ2-5
clone_size: once
d_call: .
v_call: TRBV4-2
cdr3_aa: CASSQVKSGGRETQYF
cdr3_nt: TGTGCCAGCAGCCAAGTGAAGTCCGGGGGGCGAGAGACCCAGTACTTC

j_call: TRBJ1-6
clone_size: .
d_call: .
v_call: TRBV28
cdr3_aa: CASSITGSSYNSPLHF
cdr3_nt: TGTGCCAGCAGCATCACAGGGAGCTCCTATAATTCACCCCTCCACTTT

j_call: TRBJ1-1
clone_size: few
d_call: .
v_call: TRBV4-3
cdr3_aa: CASSQDHSGTEAFF
cdr3_nt: TGCGCCAGCAGCCAAGATCATTCGGGCACTGAAGCTTTCTTT

j_call: TRBJ2-3
clone_size: .
d_call: TRBD1
v_call: TRBV10-3
cdr3_aa: CATETGGVDTQYF
cdr3_nt: TGTGCCACAGAAACAGGGGGCGTCGATACGCAGTATTTT

j_call: TRBJ1-6
clone_size: .
d_call: .
v_call: TRBV6-4
cdr3_aa: CASRQDGGYNSPLHF
cdr3_nt: TGTGCCAGCAGACAAGACGGCGGCTATAATTCACCCCTCCACTTT

j_call: TRBJ1-1
clone_size: .
d_call: .
v_call: TRBV27
cdr3_aa: CASSLKMNTEAFF
cdr3_nt: TGTGCCAGCAGTCTAAAAATGAACACTGAAGCTTTCTTT

j_call: TRBJ2-1
clone_size: .
d_call: TRBD2
v_call: TRBV6-2/TRBV6-3
cdr3_aa: CASSYGTRGGEQFF
cdr3_nt: TGTGCCAGCAGTTACGGGACTAGGGGGGGTGAGCAGTTCTTC

j_call: TRBJ1-1
clone_size: .
d_call: TRBD1
v_call: TRBV29-1
cdr3_aa: CSVRQGNTEAFF
cdr3_nt: TGCAGCGTTAGACAGGGGAACACTGAAGCTTTCTTT

j_call: TRBJ1-1
clone_size: .
d_call: .
v_call: TRBV13
cdr3_aa: CASSLPNGPDTEAFF
cdr3_nt: TGTGCCAGCAGCTTACCGAATGGCCCCGACACTGAAGCTTTCTTT

j_call: TRBJ1-4
clone_size: .
d_call: .
v_call: TRBV25-1
cdr3_aa: CASSETRQVGGKLFF
cdr3_nt: TGTGCCAGCAGTGAAACCCGACAGGTGGGCGGAAAACTGTTTTTT

j_call: TRBJ1-1
clone_size: .
d_call: .
v_call: TRBV30
cdr3_aa: CAWRSDTEAFF
cdr3_nt: TGTGCCTGGAGAAGCGACACTGAAGCTTTCTTT

j_call: TRBJ1-3
clone_size: .
d_call: TRBD1
v_call: TRBV10-1
cdr3_aa: CASQTDRPGGNTIYF
cdr3_nt: TGCGCCAGCCAGACGGACAGGCCTGGCGGAAACACCATATATTTT

j_call: TRBJ1-2
clone_size: .
d_call: .
v_call: TRBV6-4
cdr3_aa: CASSPGVDYGYTF
cdr3_nt: TGTGCCAGCAGCCCCGGGGTTGACTATGGCTACACCTTC

j_call: TRBJ2-5
clone_size: .
d_call: .
v_call: TRBV5-4
cdr3_aa: CASSLQSGTQETQYF
cdr3_nt: TGTGCCAGCAGCTTGCAAAGCGGAACTCAAGAGACCCAGTACTTC

j_call: TRBJ2-7
clone_size: .
d_call: .
v_call: TRBV6-5
cdr3_aa: CASSYAGYEQYF
cdr3_nt: TGTGCCAGCAGTTACGCGGGCTACGAGCAGTACTTC

j_call: TRBJ2-1
clone_size: .
d_call: TRBD2
v_call: TRBV5-4
cdr3_aa: CASSPTGSTSGGGEQFF
cdr3_nt: TGTGCCAGCAGCCCAACTGGATCGACTAGCGGGGGGGGTGAGCAGTTCTTC

j_call: TRBJ1-1
clone_size: few
d_call: .
v_call: TRBV7-3
cdr3_aa: CASSLQGIGTEAFF
cdr3_nt: TGTGCCAGCAGCTTACAGGGGATCGGCACTGAAGCTTTCTTT

j_call: TRBJ1-1
clone_size: .
d_call: .
v_call: TRBV3-1/TRBV3-2
cdr3_aa: CASSQEKALNTEAFF
cdr3_nt: TGTGCCAGCAGCCAAGAGAAAGCACTTAACACTGAAGCTTTCTTT

j_call: TRBJ2-2
clone_size: .
d_call: TRBD2
v_call: TRBV3-1/TRBV3-2
cdr3_aa: CASSHVAGGFSGELFF
cdr3_nt: TGTGCCAGCAGCCACGTAGCGGGAGGATTCTCCGGGGAGCTGTTTTTT

j_call: TRBJ2-5
clone_size: once
d_call: TRBD1
v_call: TRBV3-1/TRBV3-2
cdr3_aa: CASSYTQGALLETQYF
cdr3_nt: TGTGCCAGCAGCTACACACAGGGGGCTCTGTTAGAGACCCAGTACTTC

j_call: TRBJ1-1
clone_size: .
d_call: .
v_call: TRBV7-9
cdr3_aa: CASSLASTQAFF
cdr3_nt: TGTGCCAGCAGCTTAGCCTCCACACAAGCTTTCTTT

j_call: TRBJ1-5
clone_size: .
d_call: TRBD1
v_call: TRBV19
cdr3_aa: CATGRSDRDNQPQHF
cdr3_nt: TGTGCCACGGGCCGAAGCGACAGGGACAATCAGCCCCAGCATTTT

j_call: TRBJ1-2
clone_size: .
d_call: .
v_call: TRBV14
cdr3_aa: CASSQDLDSGVGYGYTF
cdr3_nt: TGTGCCAGCAGCCAAGATTTAGACAGCGGGGTAGGGTATGGCTACACCTTC

j_call: TRBJ2-3
clone_size: .
d_call: TRBD2
v_call: TRBV3-1/TRBV3-2
cdr3_aa: CASSQIPSAGGMTDTQYF
cdr3_nt: TGTGCCAGCAGCCAAATCCCCTCGGCGGGAGGGATGACAGATACGCAGTATTTT

j_call: TRBJ1-3
clone_size: .
d_call: .
v_call: TRBV15
cdr3_aa: CATSRGGGAGNTIYF
cdr3_nt: TGTGCCACCAGCAGAGGGGGAGGGGCTGGAAACACCATATATTTT

j_call: TRBJ2-1
clone_size: .
d_call: .
v_call: TRBV7-2
cdr3_aa: CASSLVGGGTYNEQFF
cdr3_nt: TGTGCCAGCAGCTTAGTTGGTGGGGGGACGTACAATGAGCAGTTCTTC

j_call: TRBJ1-5
clone_size: .
d_call: .
v_call: TRBV7-2
cdr3_aa: CASSVSAPLSNQPQHF
cdr3_nt: TGTGCCAGCAGTGTATCTGCGCCCCTAAGCAATCAGCCCCAGCATTTT

j_call: TRBJ1-2
clone_size: .
d_call: .
v_call: TRBV3-1/TRBV3-2
cdr3_aa: CASSPFGGLSNYGYTF
cdr3_nt: TGTGCCAGCAGCCCGTTCGGGGGGCTTTCCAACTATGGCTACACCTTC

j_call: TRBJ1-3
clone_size: .
d_call: .
v_call: TRBV5-1
cdr3_aa: CASSLARFEKYNYSGNTIYF
cdr3_nt: TGCGCCAGCAGCTTGGCGAGGTTTGAAAAATATAACTACTCTGGAAACACCATATATTTT

j_call: TRBJ1-3
clone_size: .
d_call: .
v_call: TRBV2
cdr3_aa: CASKDIFSGNTIYF
cdr3_nt: TGTGCCAGCAAGGACATATTCTCTGGAAACACCATATATTTT

j_call: TRBJ1-1
clone_size: .
d_call: TRBD1
v_call: TRBV19
cdr3_aa: CASLRTGTFEAFF
cdr3_nt: TGTGCCAGTTTAAGGACAGGCACCTTCGAAGCTTTCTTT

j_call: TRBJ2-7
clone_size: .
d_call: .
v_call: TRBV7-2
cdr3_aa: CASSLGDWSVYEQYF
cdr3_nt: TGTGCCAGCAGCTTAGGGGACTGGTCGGTCTACGAGCAGTACTTC

j_call: TRBJ2-2
clone_size: .
d_call: .
v_call: TRBV5-1
cdr3_aa: CASSLEVRGGELFF
cdr3_nt: TGCGCCAGCAGCTTGGAGGTCCGGGGCGGGGAGCTGTTTTTT

j_call: TRBJ2-5
clone_size: .
d_call: .
v_call: TRBV5-4
cdr3_aa: CASSPDSTSYQETQYF
cdr3_nt: TGTGCCAGCAGCCCGGACTCAACTTCTTACCAAGAGACCCAGTACTTC

j_call: TRBJ2-7
clone_size: few
d_call: TRBD2
v_call: TRBV4-3
cdr3_aa: CASSRQTSGVRAYEQYF
cdr3_nt: TGCGCCAGCAGCCGCCAAACTAGCGGAGTTAGGGCCTACGAGCAGTACTTC

j_call: TRBJ1-1
clone_size: .
d_call: .
v_call: TRBV19
cdr3_aa: CASSMGGAGTEAFF
cdr3_nt: TGTGCCAGTAGTATGGGGGGGGCAGGCACTGAAGCTTTCTTT

j_call: TRBJ1-5
clone_size: .
d_call: .
v_call: TRBV7-2
cdr3_aa: CVSSLVGHQPQHF
cdr3_nt: TGTGTCAGCAGCTTAGTTGGCCATCAGCCCCAGCATTTT

j_call: TRBJ2-7
clone_size: .
d_call: .
v_call: TRBV18
cdr3_aa: CASSPPAGDEQYF
cdr3_nt: TGTGCCAGCTCACCACCGGCCGGAGACGAGCAGTACTTC

j_call: TRBJ1-5
clone_size: .
d_call: TRBD1
v_call: TRBV27
cdr3_aa: CASSLGQDRVYSNQPQHF
cdr3_nt: TGTGCCAGCAGTTTAGGGCAGGACAGGGTTTATAGCAATCAGCCCCAGCATTTT

j_call: TRBJ2-3
clone_size: .
d_call: TRBD2
v_call: TRBV19
cdr3_aa: CAARSGNTDTQYF
cdr3_nt: TGTGCCGCTAGAAGCGGGAACACAGATACGCAGTATTTT

j_call: TRBJ1-1
clone_size: .
d_call: .
v_call: TRBV19
cdr3_aa: CASSKGLFFQGTEAFF
cdr3_nt: TGTGCCAGTAGCAAGGGACTCTTCTTTCAGGGCACTGAAGCTTTCTTT

j_call: TRBJ2-1
clone_size: .
d_call: TRBD2
v_call: TRBV5-4
cdr3_aa: CASSLEPLAGDNEQFF
cdr3_nt: TGTGCCAGCAGCTTGGAGCCCCTAGCGGGAGACAATGAGCAGTTCTTC

j_call: TRBJ1-2
clone_size: .
d_call: .
v_call: TRBV19
cdr3_aa: CASNDGGAKSYGYTF
cdr3_nt: TGTGCCAGTAACGACGGGGGTGCGAAGTCGTATGGCTACACCTTC

j_call: TRBJ2-7
clone_size: .
d_call: TRBD1
v_call: TRBV5-8
cdr3_aa: CASNLGQGYEQYF
cdr3_nt: TGTGCCAGCAACCTCGGACAGGGCTACGAGCAGTACTTC

j_call: TRBJ1-2
clone_size: .
d_call: TRBD1
v_call: TRBV28
cdr3_aa: CASSTLGQGIYGYTF
cdr3_nt: TGTGCCAGCAGTACCCTCGGACAGGGGATTTATGGCTACACCTTC

j_call: TRBJ2-1
clone_size: .
d_call: TRBD2
v_call: TRBV19
cdr3_aa: CASSTQGSSGRPANEQFF
cdr3_nt: TGTGCCAGTAGTACCCAGGGATCTAGCGGGAGACCAGCCAATGAGCAGTTCTTC

j_call: TRBJ2-5
clone_size: .
d_call: .
v_call: TRBV5-6
cdr3_aa: CASSLVRRQETQYF
cdr3_nt: TGTGCCAGCAGCTTGGTCCGGAGACAAGAGACCCAGTACTTC

j_call: TRBJ1-2
clone_size: .
d_call: TRBD1
v_call: TRBV28
cdr3_aa: CASSLPQGSSGYTF
cdr3_nt: TGTGCCAGCAGTTTACCACAGGGGTCGAGTGGCTACACCTTC

j_call: TRBJ1-1
clone_size: .
d_call: TRBD1
v_call: TRBV27
cdr3_aa: CATRQGPTEAFF
cdr3_nt: TGTGCCACCCGACAGGGGCCCACTGAAGCTTTCTTT

j_call: TRBJ2-2
clone_size: .
d_call: .
v_call: TRBV5-1
cdr3_aa: CASSPLGVETGELFF
cdr3_nt: TGCGCCAGCAGCCCCCTCGGGGTGGAAACCGGGGAGCTGTTTTTT

j_call: TRBJ2-3
clone_size: .
d_call: .
v_call: TRBV4-2
cdr3_aa: CASSQEGASADTQYF
cdr3_nt: TGTGCCAGCAGCCAAGAGGGGGCCAGTGCAGATACGCAGTATTTT

j_call: TRBJ2-3
clone_size: .
d_call: TRBD2
v_call: TRBV4-3
cdr3_aa: CASSQDPLTSSPHTQYF
cdr3_nt: TGCGCCAGCAGCCAAGATCCCCTGACTAGCTCCCCACATACGCAGTATTTT

j_call: TRBJ2-7
clone_size: .
d_call: TRBD2
v_call: TRBV24-1
cdr3_aa: CATSGLAGANYEQYF
cdr3_nt: TGTGCCACCAGTGGTCTAGCGGGAGCGAACTACGAGCAGTACTTC

j_call: TRBJ1-2
clone_size: .
d_call: .
v_call: TRBV12-5
cdr3_aa: CASGSPAAHGNLNYGYTF
cdr3_nt: TGTGCTAGTGGTTCCCCGGCTGCCCACGGGAACCTAAACTATGGCTACACCTTC

j_call: TRBJ1-5
clone_size: .
d_call: .
v_call: TRBV5-1
cdr3_aa: CASSLGHNSNQPQHF
cdr3_nt: TGCGCCAGCAGCTTGGGACATAATAGCAATCAGCCCCAGCATTTT

j_call: TRBJ2-2
clone_size: .
d_call: .
v_call: TRBV6-2/TRBV6-3
cdr3_aa: CASSPSWSYTGELFF
cdr3_nt: TGTGCCAGCAGCCCATCGTGGAGTTACACCGGGGAGCTGTTTTTT

j_call: TRBJ2-5
clone_size: .
d_call: TRBD1
v_call: TRBV5-1
cdr3_aa: CASSSQWGQGAETQYF
cdr3_nt: TGCGCCAGCAGTTCCCAGTGGGGACAGGGGGCAGAGACCCAGTACTTC